These 25 T cell receptor beta chains were all obtained from the same sample, sequenced in a study of blood T cell repertoires in COVID-19 (dated by TCRdb to the early 2020s). Library construction relied on the immunoSEQ multiplex PCR assay. TCRdb obtained this table from immuneACCESS and retained in-frame rearrangements with V and J assigned. These tables miss some clones; where compared with another copy, unresolved V genes account for less than half of the shortfall, and the remainder is unexplained. Counted in this sample were 350,000 to 450,000 clones; about 87% of them appeared once. About 2.3% of the sample lies in the top ten. The sequenced material came from peripheral blood. The receptors were gathered from a woman in her fifties or sixties with COVID-19, enrolled during active disease.

V gene TRBV18 combines with J gene TRBJ2-6, with a possible D match to TRBD2 (6 bases). Trimming removed 4 bases at V and 3 bases at J, with 16 bases between. Germline V gene sequence: CDR1 KGHSH, CDR2 LQKENI. The CDR3 has 17 residues. CDR3: CASSQTGVGIGANVLTF. The CDR3 DNA sequence: TGTGCCAGCTCACAGACGGGGGTAGGAATTGGGGCCAACGTCCTGACTTTC. The full variable domain, rest sourced from reference TRBV18 and TRBJ2-6, is NAGVMQNPRHLVRRRGQEARLRCSPMKGHSHVYWYRQLPEEGLKFMVYLQKENIIDESGMPKERFSAEFPKEGPSILRIQQVVRGDSAAYFCASSQTGVGIGANVLTFGAGSRLTVL.

This chain joins TRBV4-2 and TRBJ2-3; 10 nucleotides line up with TRBD2. CDR1 and CDR2 from the germline V gene are LGHNA and YNFKEQ. The CDR3 sequence is 15 residues long. The trim removed 4 bases at V and 6 bases at J, leaving 7 bases unmatched. The CDR3 loop is CASSPIAGGRDTQYF. The DNA for the CDR3 is TGTGCCAGCAGCCCCATAGCGGGGGGCCGGGATACGCAGTATTTT.

The chain uses TRBV7-2 and TRBJ1-2, with 10 bases lining up with TRBD1. The junction had 7 bases not matched to a gene; V was cut back by 5 bases and J by 4 bases. CDR3 length: 15 residues. In germline, CDR1 is SGHTA, CDR2 FQGNSA. CDR3: CASSLGTGEVYGYTF. The CDR3 DNA reads TGTGCCAGCAGCCTTGGGACAGGGGAGGTCTATGGCTACACCTTC.

This chain joins TRBV9 and TRBJ2-7; D perhaps matches TRBD2 (6 bases). This CDR3 region has 16 residues. The germline V gene encodes CDR1 SGDLS and CDR2 YYNGEE. The V gene lost 2 bases and the J gene lost 0 bases, with 15 bases spanning the gap. DNA of the CDR3: TGTGCCAGCAGCGTTGGCGGGACTCCTCTCTCCTACGAGCAGTACTTC. Its translation is CASSVGGTPLSYEQYF.

The chain links TRBV9 to TRBJ2-3; 10 bases are shared with TRBD2. J lost 2 bases, V lost 2 bases, and 5 bases had no gene match. The CDR3 consists of 16 residues. Germline-derived CDR1 and CDR2 are SGDLS and YYNGEE. CDR3 in amino acids: CASSVLAGETTDTQYF. As DNA, the CDR3 is TGTGCCAGCAGCGTTCTAGCGGGGGAGACCACAGATACGCAGTATTTT.

The chain carries TRBV5-6 and TRBJ1-4; the D gene is possibly TRBD1 (6 bases). The V end was cut by 1 base, the J end by 8 bases, with 6 bases between. The CDR3 spans 12 residues. In germline, CDR1 is SGHDT, CDR2 YYEEEE. CDR3 in amino acids: CASSLQGEKLFF. In nucleotides, the CDR3 is TGTGCCAGCAGCTTGCAGGGGGAAAAACTGTTTTTT.

The J gene is TRBJ1-1, the V gene TRBV12-3 or TRBV12-4; possible D gene TRBD1, 5 bases. This CDR3 is built from 13 residues. Trimming removed 5 bases from V and 4 bases from J, with 11 bases in between. In DNA form, the CDR3 reads TGTGCCAGCAGTGGAGGGGAGGGCACTGAAGCTTTCTTT. The encoded protein is CASSGGEGTEAFF.

J is TRBJ2-7 and V is TRBV11-2; D is undetermined. The CDR3 runs 13 residues. The V gene lost 1 base and the J gene lost 5 bases, with 9 bases spanning the gap. Germline assignment: CDR1 SGHAT and CDR2 FQNNGV. CDR3 region: CASSLVALDEQYF. The CDR3 DNA follows: TGTGCCAGCAGCTTAGTGGCCCTCGACGAGCAGTACTTC.

The chain uses TRBV18 and TRBJ1-2; D unclear. Trimming took off 0 bases at V and 0 bases at J, with 11 bases between the two ends. Looked up from germline, CDR1 is KGHSH and CDR2 is LQKENI. CDR3 length: 16 amino acids. DNA of the CDR3: TGTGCCAGCTCACCACCGAGCCAGACTGCTAACTATGGCTACACCTTC. Amino acids: CASSPPSQTANYGYTF. Full variable domain (outside the CDR3, taken from reference TRBV18 and TRBJ1-2): NAGVMQNPRHLVRRRGQEARLRCSPMKGHSHVYWYRQLPEEGLKFMVYLQKENIIDESGMPKERFSAEFPKEGPSILRIQQVVRGDSAAYFCASSPPSQTANYGYTFGSGTRLTVV.

This chain uses TRBV28 with TRBJ2-3; 11 bases line up with TRBD2. The CDR3 covers 17 residues. Germline trimming cut 4 bases from V and 3 bases from J; bases unmatched to any gene: 9. The germline V gene has CDR1 MDHEN and CDR2 SYDVKM. The CDR3, as DNA: TGTGCCAGCAGTTCCCCTCGACTAGCGGGGAGGACAGATACGCAGTATTTT. This codes for CASSSPRLAGRTDTQYF.

The V and J genes are TRBV18 and TRBJ1-1; D gene ambiguous. Trimming took 2 bases from V and 0 from J, leaving 4 bases between them. CDR1 KGHSH and CDR2 LQKENI come from the germline V gene. The CDR3 length is 13 residues. DNA for the CDR3: TGTGCCAGCTCACCAACAGTGAACACTGAAGCTTTCTTT. This sequence encodes CASSPTVNTEAFF.

The CDR3 is CSVDGTGTDLPNGYTF. The CDR3 region has the DNA TGCAGCGTTGATGGTACAGGGACGGACCTGCCTAATGGCTACACCTTC. V gene TRBV29-1 combines with J gene TRBJ1-2; weak D call: TRBD1 (6 bases). CDR1 SQVTM and CDR2 ANQGSEA come from the germline V gene. V was trimmed by 3 bases and J by 6 bases, leaving 23 bases between them. The CDR3 runs 16 residues.

This clone was observed a handful of times. The chain recombines TRBV15 with TRBJ2-5; 8 nucleotides align to TRBD2. V gave up 5 bases and J gave up 2 bases; unmatched junction bases: 16. In germline, CDR1 is LNHNV, CDR2 YYDKDF (reference sequence). This CDR3 is built from 18 residues. The CDR3 sequence is CATSGARGLAGTQETQYF. In DNA, the CDR3 is TGTGCCACCAGCGGAGCCCGGGGGTTAGCGGGGACGCAAGAGACCCAGTACTTC.

The chain is built from TRBV9 and TRBJ2-7; TRBD2 is a possible D gene (6 bases). Germline V gene sequence: CDR1 SGDLS, CDR2 YYNGEE. The CDR3 is 14 amino acids. V dropped 3 bases and J dropped 0 bases, with 10 bases sitting between them. The CDR3 protein is CASSGRDSSYEQYF. In DNA, the CDR3 is TGTGCCAGCAGCGGCCGGGACTCCTCCTACGAGCAGTACTTC.

V is TRBV11-2 and J is TRBJ1-1; D gene ambiguous. Germline CDR1 is SGHAT and CDR2 is FQNNGV. V dropped 3 bases and J dropped 1 base, with 9 bases sitting between them. There are 14 residues in the CDR3. In nucleotides, the CDR3 is TGTGCCAGCAGCTTCGCCGCGAGGAACACTGAAGCTTTCTTT. This sequence encodes CASSFAARNTEAFF.

V is TRBV6-5 and J is TRBJ2-7, with TRBD2 matching over 9 bases. Germline V lookup: CDR1 MNHEY, CDR2 SVGAGI. The V gene end was trimmed by 6 bases and the J gene end by 3 bases; junction bases not matched to a gene: 3. The CDR3 sequence is 13 residues long. CDR3 sequence reads: CASRAGGNYEQYF. CDR3 DNA: TGTGCCAGCAGAGCGGGGGGAAACTACGAGCAGTACTTC.

V usage is TRBV4-1 and J usage is TRBJ2-7; D possibly corresponds to TRBD2 (5 bases). Trimming pared 0 bases from V and 6 bases from J, leaving 18 bases between. The CDR3 has 16 residues. Germline V gene data show CDR1 as MGHRA and CDR2 as YSYEKL. The CDR3 nucleotides read TGCGCCAGCAGCCAAGATGAAGGGTCTCCTCGGGGCGAGCAGTACTTC. Its translation: CASSQDEGSPRGEQYF.

V is TRBV3-1 (or the pseudogene TRBV3-2) and J is TRBJ2-2, with D perhaps TRBD2 (5 bases). The V gene's germline CDR1 is LGHDT and CDR2 YNNKEL (reference sequence). CDR3 length: 15 amino acids. V lost 0 bases to trimming and J lost 2 bases, with 7 bases between them. The CDR3 nucleotides are TGTGCCAGCAGCCAAGATCGACTAAACACCGGGGAGCTGTTTTTT. It codes for CASSQDRLNTGELFF.

This chain links TRBV9 with TRBJ1-4; weak D call: TRBD1 (6 bases). This CDR3 is 15 amino acids long. Germline V gives CDR1 SGDLS, CDR2 YYNGEE. Trimming took 4 bases from V and 1 from J, leaving 11 bases between them. The DNA for the CDR3 is TGTGCCAGCAGCAGACAGACAGGAACTAATGAAAAACTGTTTTTT. Translating gives CASSRQTGTNEKLFF.

V gene TRBV4-1 combines with J gene TRBJ2-7; TRBD1 agrees at 12 bases. CDR3 size: 13 residues. V was pared by 5 bases and J by 9 bases, with 5 bases of the junction left unmatched. The germline V gene has CDR1 MGHRA and CDR2 YSYEKL. CDR3 region: CASSSRDRGRQYF. In DNA, the CDR3 is TGCGCCAGCAGCAGCCGGGACAGGGGGCGGCAGTACTTC.

The chain joins TRBV27 to TRBJ2-3, with 12 bases identical to TRBD2. The CDR3 is 15 residues long. Germline V gene lookup returns CDR1 MNHEY and CDR2 SMNVEV (reference sequence). The ends lost 6 bases at V and 6 bases at J; junction bases unmatched: 7. In DNA, the CDR3 is TGTGCCAGCAGCCTCCTAGCGGGGGGGCGTGATACGCAGTATTTT. Protein: CASSLLAGGRDTQYF.

This rearrangement joins TRBV7-3 to TRBJ2-1, with TRBD2 identical over 8 bases. Germline V lookup: CDR1 SGHTA, CDR2 FQGTGA. This CDR3 spans 17 amino acids. Trimming removed 5 bases from V and 0 bases from J; junction bases left unmatched: 9. The CDR3 coding sequence is TGTGCCAGCAGCCCTCGGACTAGCAGAACCTCCTACAATGAGCAGTTCTTC. Translated: CASSPRTSRTSYNEQFF. The entire variable domain, with the rest obtained from reference TRBV7-3 and TRBJ2-1, is as follows: GAGVSQTPSNKVTEKGKYVELRCDPISGHTALYWYRQSLGQGPEFLIYFQGTGAADDSGLPNDRFFAVRPEGSVSTLKIQRTERGDSAVYLCASSPRTSRTSYNEQFFGPGTRLTVL.

V usage is TRBV5-4 and J usage is TRBJ2-1; TRBD1 might be the D (6 bases). This CDR3 is 13 amino acids long. Germline lookup yields CDR1 SGHNT and CDR2 YYREEE (reference sequence). V was cut by 4 bases and J by 5 bases, with 10 bases left in between. CDR3 DNA: TGTGCCAGCAGCATGACAGGAGACAATGAGCAGTTCTTC. Translating it yields CASSMTGDNEQFF. The full variable domain, in which reference TRBV5-4 and TRBJ2-1 provide the parts outside the CDR3, is ETGVTQSPTHLIKTRGQQVTLRCSSQSGHNTVSWYQQALGQGPQFIFQYYREEENGRGNFPPRFSGLQFPNYSSELNVNALELDDSALYLCASSMTGDNEQFFGPGTRLTVL.

The chain uses TRBV10-3 and TRBJ2-3; 14 nucleotides match TRBD2. J was trimmed by 3 bases and V by 4 bases; bases with no gene match: 3. Germline V CDR1 and CDR2: ENHRY, SYGVKD. The CDR3 consists of 16 residues. CDR3 sequence: CAISGTSGGMTDTQYF. The CDR3 nucleotides read TGTGCCATCAGTGGGACTAGCGGGGGGATGACAGATACGCAGTATTTT.

The V call is TRBV21-1, the J call TRBJ1-5; the DNA was not compared with TRBD1, the D call given in the table. TRBV21-1 is a pseudogene segment. The CDR3 is 15 amino acids. CDR3 DNA: TGTGCCAGAAAACGGGCCAACAGGGCGGATCAGCCCCAGCATTTT. Translating it yields CARKRANRADQPQHF.